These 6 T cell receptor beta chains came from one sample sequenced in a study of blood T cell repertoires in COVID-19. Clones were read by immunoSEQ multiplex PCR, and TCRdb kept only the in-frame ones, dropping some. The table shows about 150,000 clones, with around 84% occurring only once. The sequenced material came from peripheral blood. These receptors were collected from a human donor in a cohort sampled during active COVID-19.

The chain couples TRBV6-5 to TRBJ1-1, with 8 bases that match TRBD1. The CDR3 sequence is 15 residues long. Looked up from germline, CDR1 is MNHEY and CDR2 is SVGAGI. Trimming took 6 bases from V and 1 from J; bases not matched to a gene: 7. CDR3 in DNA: TGTGCCAGCAGAGCCTCCGGGACAGGGAACACTGAAGCTTTCTTT. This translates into CASRASGTGNTEAFF.

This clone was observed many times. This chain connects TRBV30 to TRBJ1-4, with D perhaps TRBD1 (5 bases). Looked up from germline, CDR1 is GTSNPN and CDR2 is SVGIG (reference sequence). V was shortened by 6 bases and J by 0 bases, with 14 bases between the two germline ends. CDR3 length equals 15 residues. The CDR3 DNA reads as TGTGCCTGCCCACCAGGGCCCTCAACTAATGAAAAACTGTTTTTT. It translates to CACPPGPSTNEKLFF.

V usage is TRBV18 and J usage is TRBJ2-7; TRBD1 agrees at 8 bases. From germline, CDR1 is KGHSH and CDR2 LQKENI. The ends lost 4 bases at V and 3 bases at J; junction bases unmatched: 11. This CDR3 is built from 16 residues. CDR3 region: CASSLNSPGTGYEQYF. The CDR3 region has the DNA TGTGCCAGCTCACTAAACTCCCCCGGGACAGGCTACGAGCAGTACTTC.

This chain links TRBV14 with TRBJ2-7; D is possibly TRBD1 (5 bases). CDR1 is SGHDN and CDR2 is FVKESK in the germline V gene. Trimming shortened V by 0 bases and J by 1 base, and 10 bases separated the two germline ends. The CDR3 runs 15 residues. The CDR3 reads CASSQDPGRSYEQYF. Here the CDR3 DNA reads TGTGCCAGCAGCCAAGATCCAGGGCGATCCTACGAGCAGTACTTC. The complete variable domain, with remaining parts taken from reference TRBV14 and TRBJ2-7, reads EAGVTQFPSHSVIEKGQTVTLRCDPISGHDNLYWYRRVMGKEIKFLLHFVKESKQDESGMPNNRFLAERTGGTYSTLKVQPAELEDSGVYFCASSQDPGRSYEQYFGPGTRLTVT.

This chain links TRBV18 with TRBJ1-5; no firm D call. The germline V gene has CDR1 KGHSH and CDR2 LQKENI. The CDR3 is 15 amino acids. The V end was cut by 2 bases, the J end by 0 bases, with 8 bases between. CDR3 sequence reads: CASSPAGSSNQPQHF. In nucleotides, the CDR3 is TGTGCCAGCTCACCAGCCGGGAGTAGCAATCAGCCCCAGCATTTT.

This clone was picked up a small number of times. The CDR3 sequence is CASSTQVDTEAFF. In DNA form, the CDR3 reads TGTGCCAGCAGTACCCAGGTGGACACTGAAGCTTTCTTT. This rearrangement joins TRBV28 to TRBJ1-1, with D hard to call. The germline gives CDR1 MDHEN, CDR2 SYDVKM. This CDR3 spans 13 amino acids. V lost 5 bases, J lost 3 bases, and 10 bases lay in between. Together with reference TRBV28 and TRBJ1-1, the CDR3 gives the full variable domain: DVKVTQSSRYLVKRTGEKVFLECVQDMDHENMFWYRQDPGLGLRLIYFSYDVKMKEKGDIPEGYSVSREKKERFSLILESASTNQTSMYLCASSTQVDTEAFFGQGTRLTVV.